This T cell receptor (beta chain) was found in a study of T-cell memory formation after mild COVID-19. Study-wide context: The two donors had largely donor-specific TCR clusters. Regarding the study as a whole: Contracting CD4+ clones sat mainly in CM and EM; CD8+ in EMRA.

Each CDR3 protein is one row after TCRdb ran MiXCR on the 5' RACE reads. The repertoire holds about 390,000 distinct CDR3 sequences, with approximately 16% as singletons. V gave up 0 bases and J gave up 8 bases, with 11 bases separating them. CDR1 and CDR2 (germline): LGHNA, YNFKEQ. This CDR3 has 14 amino acids. This clonotype showed up just a few times. Its antigen is not identified. Sequencing was performed on PBMCs or a T cell subset sorted from them (not recorded which). The receptor was isolated from a young man who had mild COVID-19 (a few samples of this study predate the infection). Cell type and time point are not known. This chain joins TRBV4-2 and TRBJ1-5, with TRBD1 as a possible D gene (5 bases). The CDR3 loop reads CASSQDSRAEPQHF. The CDR3 nucleotides are TGTGCCAGCAGCCAAGATTCCAGGGCAGAGCCCCAGCATTTT.